Given below is one T cell receptor beta chain in context. Its antigen is not identified. Construction of the TCR beta libraries employed iRepertoire HTBI primers in conjunction with Arm-PCR of CDR3 regions. MiXCR, run by TCRdb on the multiplex PCR reads, gives a single entry per CDR3 protein. The sample holds about 420,000 distinct CDR3 sequences, roughly 17% seen once. The data are from a study of regulatory T cells in long-lasting Graves disease. General study findings and limits: Preferential use of TRBV28, TRBJ1-2 and TRBJ2-5 was seen in persistent disease.

Trimming stripped 1 base from V and 7 bases from J, with 8 bases between. The CDR3 sequence is 14 residues long. Germline assignment: CDR1 MNHEY and CDR2 SVGAGI. Time point described: newly diagnosed GD, antithyroid drugs for less than 3 months. The TCR library was made from RNA that had been extracted from PBMCs in TRIzol. All patients originated from an endocrinology department located in Xi'an, China. This sample was also put to use in a study of T cells in Graves' hyperthyroidism and ophthalmopathy. From that paper: Newly diagnosed hyperthyroidism, duration under 2 months, in patients aged 18 to 65. TCR CDR3 underwent first-round RT-PCR with the HTBI primer set.

The TCR originated in a woman in her late teens or twenties with Graves disease. This chain uses TRBV6-5 with TRBJ1-6; D unresolved. This material consisted of peripheral blood mononuclear cells (PBMCs), taken at new diagnosis, from a patient treated with antithyroid drugs. CDR3 sequence reads: CASSYFYGNSPLHF. The DNA for the CDR3 is TGTGCCAGCAGTTACTTTTACGGGAATTCACCCCTCCACTTT.